The 31 T cell receptor beta chains below all came from one sample that was sequenced in a study of PD-1 blockade in classical Hodgkin lymphoma. Clones were sequenced by immunoSEQ multiplex PCR, and TCRdb holds only the in-frame ones, with some missing. In the table there are roughly 50,000 clones, 86% of which are singletons. Time point in this sample: cycle 4 day 1 (C4D1), after more than five weeks of nivolumab. Every patient had relapsed following autologous stem cell transplantation, and cohorts differed in brentuximab vedotin exposure. The sequencing here drew on peripheral blood mononuclear cells (PBMCs), taken before the fourth cycle of nivolumab. The receptors here all came from a human donor with classical Hodgkin lymphoma.

The V gene is TRBV4-3, the J gene TRBJ1-4, with 10 bases identical to TRBD1. This CDR3 region has 16 residues. Losses at the gene ends were 4 bases for V and 4 bases for J; bases not matched to a gene: 6. Germline CDR1 reads LGHNA; CDR2 reads YSLEER. CDR3 amino acids: CASSRRTGGDNEKLFF. CDR3 in DNA: TGCGCCAGCAGCCGACGGACAGGGGGGGATAATGAAAAACTGTTTTTT.

The chain carries TRBV19 and TRBJ2-4, with D perhaps being TRBD1 or TRBD2 (5 bases each). In germline, CDR1 is LNHDA, CDR2 SQIVND (reference sequence). The CDR3 contains 12 residues. V shed 10 bases and J shed 0 bases, with 7 bases lying between them. The CDR3 spells CATGLAKNIQYF. CDR3 coding DNA: TGTGCCACGGGGCTAGCCAAAAACATTCAGTACTTC.

This sequence joins TRBV6-5 and TRBJ2-7; 12 nucleotides align to TRBD1. CDR1 and CDR2 (germline): MNHEY, SVGAGI. The CDR3 has 14 amino acids. V trimming: 5 bases; J trimming: 6 bases; junction bases outside the gene matches: 5. CDR3 sequence: CASSPGTGGSEQYF. The CDR3 DNA reads TGTGCCAGCAGTCCCGGGACAGGGGGCTCCGAGCAGTACTTC.

The rearrangement joins TRBV15 to TRBJ1-5; 8 nucleotides line up with TRBD1. The V segment lost 0 bases and the J segment 6 bases; nucleotides outside the gene matches: 16. The CDR3 has 19 amino acids. Germline values: CDR1 LNHNV, CDR2 YYDKDF (reference sequence). The CDR3 DNA sequence: TGTGCCACCAGCAGAGATAAGTTTTACCTCACAGGGGGGGGTCAGCCCCAGCATTTT. Translated, it gives CATSRDKFYLTGGGQPQHF.

The chain joins TRBV15 to TRBJ1-5; 12 nucleotides agree with TRBD1. Germline lookup yields CDR1 LNHNV and CDR2 YYDKDF (reference sequence). V shed 3 bases, J shed 6 bases, and the junction held 6 bases outside the gene matches. The CDR3 runs to 16 residues. CDR3: CATSSKGQGAGQPQHF. CDR3 DNA: TGTGCCACCAGCAGTAAGGGACAGGGGGCGGGTCAGCCCCAGCATTTT.

The chain is built from TRBV5-4 and TRBJ2-7; TRBD2 is a possible D gene (6 bases). The CDR3 has 13 amino acids. Germline V gene sequence: CDR1 SGHNT, CDR2 YYREEE (reference sequence). Deletions cut 7 bases from V and 3 bases from J, with 14 bases between. The DNA of the CDR3 is TGTGCCAGCGGCCGGCCGGGGGTCTACGAGCAGTACTTC. It translates to CASGRPGVYEQYF.

This clone was observed a handful of times. The rearrangement uses TRBV7-9 and TRBJ2-5; 8 nucleotides match TRBD1. The trim removed 6 bases at V and 4 bases at J, leaving 7 bases unmatched. CDR3 length: 14 amino acids. Germline V gives CDR1 SEHNR, CDR2 FQNEAQ (reference sequence). DNA of the CDR3: TGTGCCAGCAGTCAAAATGGACAGGGAGAGACCCAGTACTTC. Translating gives CASSQNGQGETQYF.

V gene TRBV10-1 combines with J gene TRBJ2-5; 9 bases are shared with TRBD2. The CDR3 has 15 amino acids. Germline V gene data show CDR1 as WNHNN and CDR2 as SYGVQD (reference sequence). J was trimmed by 2 bases and V by 6 bases; bases with no gene match: 7. This chain's CDR3 is CASSPSGGSQETQYF. In DNA form, the CDR3 reads TGCGCCAGCAGCCCCAGCGGGGGGAGTCAAGAGACCCAGTACTTC.

V and J are TRBV5-1 and TRBJ2-1, with D uncertain. This CDR3 comprises 15 residues. Germline V gene data show CDR1 as SGHRS and CDR2 as YFSETQ. The ends were cut back, 4 bases at V and 0 bases at J, with 11 bases in the middle. This chain's CDR3 is CASSTDVSSYNEQFF. The CDR3 DNA sequence: TGCGCCAGCAGCACGGACGTAAGCTCCTACAATGAGCAGTTCTTC. Looking up the rest from reference TRBV5-1 and TRBJ2-1 gives the full variable domain: KAGVTQTPRYLIKTRGQQVTLSCSPISGHRSVSWYQQTPGQGLQFLFEYFSETQRNKGNFPGRFSGRQFSNSRSEMNVSTLELGDSALYLCASSTDVSSYNEQFFGPGTRLTVL.

CDR3 sequence (DNA): TGTGCCAGCAGCCCCTGGACAGTTGGCTACACCTTC. Protein product: CASSPWTVGYTF. The V call is TRBV28, the J call TRBJ1-2; possibly TRBD1 for D (6 bases). The ends were cut back, 6 bases at V and 7 bases at J, with 12 bases in the middle. Germline CDR1 and CDR2: MDHEN and SYDVKM. The CDR3 is 12 residues long.

This chain connects TRBV19 to TRBJ2-7; TRBD2 might be the D (6 bases). V lost 3 bases and J lost 5, with 17 bases in between. The CDR3 is 15 residues long. Germline V CDR1 and CDR2: LNHDA, SQIVND (reference sequence). DNA for the CDR3: TGTGCCAGTAGTATCGGGGGTGGGAACTTCAACGAGCAGTACTTC. It codes for CASSIGGGNFNEQYF.

The genes are TRBV20-1 and TRBJ2-1; possibly TRBD2 for D (6 bases). The CDR3 totals 11 residues. V lost 5 bases, J lost 4 bases, and 6 bases lay in between. Germline CDR1 reads DFQATT; CDR2 reads SNEGSKA (reference sequence). CDR3 protein: CSAREYNEQFF. In DNA, the CDR3 is TGCAGTGCTCGGGAGTACAATGAGCAGTTCTTC.

The V and J genes are TRBV6-1 and TRBJ1-5, with D possibly matching TRBD1 (6 bases). This CDR3 region has 17 residues. The germline V gene has CDR1 MNHNS and CDR2 SASEGT. V was shortened by 2 bases and J by 7 bases, with 21 bases between the two germline ends. The CDR3 DNA reads TGTGCCAGCAGTGAATTCACAATCACAGGGAACGGACAGCCCCAGCATTTT. Translating gives CASSEFTITGNGQPQHF.

J is TRBJ2-7 and V is TRBV19, with 8 bases identical to TRBD2. The junction had 7 bases not matched to a gene; V was cut back by 11 bases and J by 4 bases. Germline V gene sequence: CDR1 LNHDA, CDR2 SQIVND (reference sequence). CDR3 length equals 12 residues. This CDR3 reads CAPRGGRYEQYF. CDR3 bases: TGTGCCCCACGGGGGGGCCGGTACGAGCAGTACTTC.

The chain couples TRBV19 to TRBJ1-6; D is possibly TRBD1 (5 bases). The germline CDR1 and CDR2 sequences are LNHDA and SQIVND (reference sequence). V dropped 6 bases and J dropped 10 bases, with 13 bases sitting between them. There are 13 residues in the CDR3. CDR3 protein: CASRRPGWSPLHF. CDR3 coding DNA: TGTGCCAGTAGAAGGCCAGGGTGGTCACCCCTCCACTTT.

In DNA form, the CDR3 reads TGTGCCAGATGGGACAGAATCCTTGGCTACACCTTC. Protein product: CARWDRILGYTF. The chain employs TRBV6-5 and TRBJ1-2, with 7 bases identical to TRBD1. The CDR3 is 12 amino acids. The V gene's germline CDR1 is MNHEY and CDR2 SVGAGI. The V and J ends lost 9 bases and 7 bases, in that order; junction bases with no gene match: 8.

CDR3 region: CASTPGTGFHEQYF. The CDR3 nucleotides are TGTGCCAGTACCCCCGGGACAGGGTTCCACGAGCAGTACTTC. The chain couples TRBV19 to TRBJ2-7; 9 bases are shared with TRBD1. This CDR3 has 14 amino acids. J gave up 5 bases and V 7 bases, and 9 bases lay outside the gene matches. CDR1 LNHDA and CDR2 SQIVND come from the germline V gene (reference sequence).

This clone was seen once. The chain combines TRBV7-7 with TRBJ2-2, with 8 bases fitting TRBD2. This CDR3 spans 16 amino acids. Germline-derived CDR1 and CDR2 are SSHAT and FNYEAQ (reference sequence). The V gene end was trimmed by 9 bases and the J gene end by 5 bases; junction bases not matched to a gene: 14. As DNA, the CDR3 is TGTGCCAGTGCACCAGTCCGGGAGGGCCGAACCGGGGAGCTGTTTTTT. It translates to CASAPVREGRTGELFF. The entire variable domain, with the rest obtained from reference TRBV7-7 and TRBJ2-2, is as follows: GAGVSQSPRYKVTKRGQDVTLRCDPISSHATLYWYQQALGQGPEFLTYFNYEAQPDKSGLPSDRFSAERPEGSISTLTIQRTEQRDSAMYRCASAPVREGRTGELFFGEGSRLTVL.

This chain joins TRBV6-1 and TRBJ1-4; D is undetermined. This CDR3 has 16 amino acids. The germline gives CDR1 MNHNS, CDR2 SASEGT. V lost 4 bases to trimming and J lost 7 bases, with 19 bases between them. CDR3 region: CASSAQTPGRGEKLFF. DNA of the CDR3: TGTGCCAGCAGTGCCCAAACCCCAGGTAGAGGTGAAAAACTGTTTTTT.

The count of this clone is one. The V call is TRBV7-9, the J call TRBJ1-2, with 10 bases that match TRBD1. Germline V gives CDR1 SEHNR, CDR2 FQNEAQ (reference sequence). The CDR3 loop spans 15 amino acids. The ends lost 5 bases at V and 8 bases at J; junction bases unmatched: 11. The DNA of the CDR3 is TGTGCCAGCAGCGCACGGACAGGGGGAAGTAACGGCTACACCTTC. Its protein product is CASSARTGGSNGYTF.

V usage is TRBV5-1 and J usage is TRBJ2-2; 8 bases map to TRBD2. The CDR3 is 16 residues long. CDR1 and CDR2 (germline): SGHRS, YFSETQ. V lost 1 base, J lost 1 base, and 3 bases stayed unmatched. The CDR3 here is CASSLFLAGNTGELFF. CDR3 coding DNA: TGCGCCAGCAGCTTGTTTCTAGCGGGGAACACCGGGGAGCTGTTTTTT. Complete variable domain (other parts from reference TRBV5-1 and TRBJ2-2): KAGVTQTPRYLIKTRGQQVTLSCSPISGHRSVSWYQQTPGQGLQFLFEYFSETQRNKGNFPGRFSGRQFSNSRSEMNVSTLELGDSALYLCASSLFLAGNTGELFFGEGSRLTVL.

The chain employs TRBV7-2 and TRBJ1-1, with D unclear. Trimming removed 5 bases from V and 1 base from J, with 8 bases in between. Germline CDR1 and CDR2: SGHTA and FQGNSA. CDR3 size: 13 residues. The CDR3 bases are TGTGCCAGCAGCGTCAGGAGGAACACTGAAGCTTTCTTT. Its protein product is CASSVRRNTEAFF. Based on the CDR3 plus reference TRBV7-2 and TRBJ1-1, the full variable domain is GAGVSQSPSNKVTEKGKDVELRCDPISGHTALYWYRQSLGQGLEFLIYFQGNSAPDKSGLPSDRFSAERTGGSVSTLTIQRTQQEDSAVYLCASSVRRNTEAFFGQGTRLTVV.

V gene TRBV6-1 combines with J gene TRBJ2-7; 8 bases agree with TRBD1. Germline values: CDR1 MNHNS, CDR2 SASEGT. V lost 3 bases to trimming and J lost 2 bases; unmatched junction nucleotides: 3. There are 14 residues in the CDR3. In DNA form, the CDR3 reads TGTGCCAGCAGTGAGGGGACAGGTCCCTACGAGCAGTACTTC. It codes for CASSEGTGPYEQYF.

The J gene is TRBJ2-1, the V gene TRBV15; 13 nucleotides match TRBD2. The trim removed 0 bases at V and 9 bases at J, leaving 5 bases unmatched. The germline gives CDR1 LNHNV, CDR2 YYDKDF (reference sequence). The CDR3 is 16 residues long. The CDR3 is CATSRDGGTSGVEQFF. The CDR3 DNA follows: TGTGCCACCAGCAGAGATGGCGGGACTAGCGGGGTTGAGCAGTTCTTC.

The gene calls are TRBV7-9 and TRBJ2-2; D is possibly TRBD2 (6 bases). This CDR3 has 14 residues. Germline CDR1 reads SEHNR; CDR2 reads FQNEAQ (reference sequence). V gave up 5 bases and J gave up 5 bases, with 12 bases separating them. The CDR3 DNA is TGTGCCAGCAGCCGGGAGTTAGGGACCGGGGAGCTGTTTTTT. Translation: CASSRELGTGELFF.

This sequence joins TRBV7-9 and TRBJ2-3; 8 bases are shared with TRBD2. The V segment lost 6 bases and the J segment 4 bases; nucleotides outside the gene matches: 9. This CDR3 is built from 15 residues. CDR1 is SEHNR and CDR2 is FQNEAQ in the germline V gene (reference sequence). CDR3 region: CASRTTSGGADTQYF. DNA of the CDR3: TGTGCCAGCAGAACAACTAGCGGTGGCGCAGATACGCAGTATTTT. The full variable domain, rest sourced from reference TRBV7-9 and TRBJ2-3, is DTGVSQNPRHKITKRGQNVTFRCDPISEHNRLYWYRQTLGQGPEFLTYFQNEAQLEKSRLLSDRFSAERPKGSFSTLEIQRTEQGDSAMYLCASRTTSGGADTQYFGPGTRLTVL.

The chain is built from TRBV15 and TRBJ1-3; weak D call: TRBD1 (5 bases). The germline gives CDR1 LNHNV, CDR2 YYDKDF (reference sequence). The CDR3 length is 17 residues. Trimming cost V 0 bases and J 0 bases, with 12 bases left between them. CDR3 amino acids: CATSRDTLQASGNTIYF. CDR3 DNA sequence: TGTGCCACCAGCAGAGATACCTTACAGGCCTCTGGAAACACCATATATTTT.

Only one count was recorded for this clone. The chain employs TRBV7-9 and TRBJ1-3; D is unresolved. Germline V gene sequence: CDR1 SEHNR, CDR2 FQNEAQ (reference sequence). Trimming took off 0 bases at V and 0 bases at J, with 9 bases between the two ends. The CDR3 consists of 16 residues. The DNA of the CDR3 is TGTGCCAGCAGCTTAGCGGCGGCCAACTCTGGAAACACCATATATTTT. Translating gives CASSLAAANSGNTIYF.

This rearrangement joins TRBV9 to TRBJ1-2, with 8 positions matching TRBD1. J was trimmed by 6 bases and V by 0 bases; bases with no gene match: 10. The CDR3 spans 16 residues. The germline gives CDR1 SGDLS, CDR2 YYNGEE. In DNA, the CDR3 is TGTGCCAGCAGCGTAGGCTCTTTCAGGGGGCGCGATGGCTACACCTTC. Amino acid sequence: CASSVGSFRGRDGYTF.

This sequence joins TRBV7-8 and TRBJ1-2, with a weak D call TRBD1 (6 bases). Germline V gives CDR1 SGHVS, CDR2 FQNEAQ. Trimming left V 5 bases short and J 0 bases short, with 19 bases between. The CDR3 contains 17 residues. The CDR3 here is CASSPLGGGLANYGYTF. CDR3 DNA sequence: TGTGCCAGCAGCCCTCTCGGGGGGGGCTTAGCTAACTATGGCTACACCTTC.

The V call is TRBV19, the J call TRBJ2-4; 11 bases are a match to TRBD1. Germline assignment: CDR1 LNHDA and CDR2 SQIVND (reference sequence). This CDR3 comprises 15 residues. The J segment lost 0 bases and the V segment lost 6 bases, leaving 1 base of the junction unmatched. The CDR3 reads CASRGTGGAKNIQYF. The CDR3 DNA follows: TGTGCCAGTAGAGGGACAGGGGGAGCCAAAAACATTCAGTACTTC. Supplemented by reference TRBV19 and TRBJ2-4, the full variable domain reads DGGITQSPKYLFRKEGQNVTLSCEQNLNHDAMYWYRQDPGQGLRLIYYSQIVNDFQKGDIAEGYSVSREKKESFPLTVTSAQKNPTAFYLCASRGTGGAKNIQYFGAGTRLSVL.